Reported below is one T cell receptor beta chain. Its antigen is unidentified. CDR1 is SGHAT, CDR2 FQDESV, per germline (reference sequence). V dropped 1 base and J dropped 5 bases, with 9 bases sitting between them. This CDR3 region has 14 residues. This record comes from a study of cytomegalovirus exposure and HLA in healthy donors. Study-level points and caveats: Common viral pathogens seemed, in a later analysis, to connect with several of the most significant clusters. HLA alleles were associated with roughly 17,000 TCR beta sequences in a later analysis at 0.05 false discovery rate. Beyond CMV serostatus, there was no information to go on about immune exposure. Reports described diagnosis of cytomegalovirus status by the classifier as highly specific and sensitive.

PCR amplification relied on 60 Vbeta primers (plus 13 Jbeta primers). Some clones are missing from TCRdb's copy, which holds only in-frame ones; the method was immunoSEQ multiplex PCR. The sample has 150,000 to 250,000 clones; approximately 85% are singletons. The sequencing input was PBMCs. J is TRBJ2-4 and V is TRBV11-1; maybe TRBD2 (5 bases). The receptor was isolated from a girl aged 5-17 years in good health and CMV-seropositive. CDR3 amino acids: CASSLEGGQNIQYF. CDR3 DNA: TGTGCCAGCAGCTTAGAGGGCGGGCAAAACATTCAGTACTTC.